These 19 T cell receptor beta chains came from one sample sequenced in a study of a mutant IDH1 vaccine in newly diagnosed glioma. No antigen has been assigned to these receptors. Time point reported: week 5, during vaccination. Each dose of the vaccine consisted of 300 ug of mutant IDH1 20-mer peptide, with topical imiquimod. Assay used: immunoSEQ multiplex PCR; TCRdb lists only in-frame clones, some missing. The sample contains about 83,000 clones, roughly nine tenths of which appear only once. The material was PBMCs, obtained from a glioma patient whose treatment included an IDH1 peptide vaccine. These receptors all stem from a woman aged 45 to 65 with glioma.

This clone showed up just a few times. The J gene is TRBJ1-1, the V gene TRBV19; the match to TRBD1 covers 9 bases. After removal of 4 bases from V and 6 bases from J, the junction contained 6 bases not matched to a gene. Germline assignment: CDR1 LNHDA and CDR2 SQIVND (reference sequence). This CDR3 spans 14 amino acids. As DNA, the CDR3 is TGTGCCAGTAGTACCTGGGACAGGGTCGCTGAAGCTTTCTTT. It is translated as CASSTWDRVAEAFF.

The DNA of the CDR3 is TGCGCCAGCAGCCGGACCACGGACATAGCCAAAAACATTCAGTACTTC. Amino acids: CASSRTTDIAKNIQYF. The chain is built from TRBV5-1 and TRBJ2-4; perhaps TRBD1 as D (5 bases). Trimming removed 4 bases from V and 0 bases from J, with 14 bases in between. This CDR3 has 16 residues. CDR1 and CDR2 (germline): SGHRS, YFSETQ. Complete variable domain (other parts from reference TRBV5-1 and TRBJ2-4): KAGVTQTPRYLIKTRGQQVTLSCSPISGHRSVSWYQQTPGQGLQFLFEYFSETQRNKGNFPGRFSGRQFSNSRSEMNVSTLELGDSALYLCASSRTTDIAKNIQYFGAGTRLSVL.

The V call is TRBV10-3, the J call TRBJ2-3, with 9 nucleotides matching TRBD1. The germline V gene has CDR1 ENHRY and CDR2 SYGVKD. V gave up 3 bases and J gave up 4 bases; unmatched junction bases: 2. CDR3 length: 14 residues. DNA for the CDR3: TGTGCCATCAGTGAACGGACAGGGGCAGATACGCAGTATTTT. Amino acid sequence: CAISERTGADTQYF.

This clone was observed a few times. The V call is TRBV4-2, the J call TRBJ2-2, with 14 bases identical to TRBD2. This CDR3 spans 19 amino acids. Germline trimming cut 0 bases from V and 3 bases from J; bases unmatched to any gene: 6. Germline values: CDR1 LGHNA, CDR2 YNFKEQ. In DNA, the CDR3 is TGTGCCAGCAGCCAAGAATCCGGGACTAGCGGGAGATACACCGGGGAGCTGTTTTTT. Its protein product is CASSQESGTSGRYTGELFF.

The chain combines TRBV28 with TRBJ2-3; 8 bases fit TRBD2. Germline loops: CDR1 MDHEN, CDR2 SYDVKM. This CDR3 region has 14 residues. V lost 4 bases to trimming and J lost 4 bases; unmatched junction nucleotides: 4. CDR3 in DNA: TGTGCCAGCAGTTCCGGGACTAGTCCAGATACGCAGTATTTT. Protein product: CASSSGTSPDTQYF. The entire variable domain, with the rest obtained from reference TRBV28 and TRBJ2-3, is as follows: DVKVTQSSRYLVKRTGEKVFLECVQDMDHENMFWYRQDPGLGLRLIYFSYDVKMKEKGDIPEGYSVSREKKERFSLILESASTNQTSMYLCASSSGTSPDTQYFGPGTRLTVL.

This chain connects TRBV6-5 to TRBJ1-4, with D hard to call. Germline V gene lookup returns CDR1 MNHEY and CDR2 SVGAGI. The germline V and J ends were trimmed by 3 bases and 5 bases, with 13 bases remaining between them. The CDR3 is made up of 15 amino acids. As DNA, the CDR3 is TGTGCCAGCAGTTATATGGGGTTACAAAATGAAAAACTGTTTTTT. Translation gives CASSYMGLQNEKLFF.

CDR3 region: CASSLNRQGFSEQYF. The CDR3 region has the DNA TGTGCCAGCAGCTTAAACCGGCAGGGATTTTCCGAGCAGTACTTC. This chain uses TRBV7-6 with TRBJ2-7, with D perhaps matching TRBD1 (5 bases). V lost 2 bases and J 6 bases, leaving 17 bases between the germline ends. CDR3 length: 15 residues. The germline V gene has CDR1 SGHVS and CDR2 FNYEAQ.

This chain links TRBV9 with TRBJ2-1; 8 bases map to TRBD2. After removal of 0 bases from V and 7 bases from J, the junction contained 3 bases not matched to a gene. The germline V gene has CDR1 SGDLS and CDR2 YYNGEE. CDR3 size: 14 residues. The CDR3 here is CASSVAGGPNEQFF. CDR3 nucleotide sequence: TGTGCCAGCAGCGTAGCGGGAGGGCCGAATGAGCAGTTCTTC.

The CDR3 bases are TGTGCCAGCAGTTGGGCCTCCTACAATGAGCAGTTCTTC. Translation: CASSWASYNEQFF. The chain links TRBV2 to TRBJ2-1; D remains unclear. V lost 5 bases, J lost 0 bases, and 5 bases lay in between. CDR3 length: 13 residues. Germline-derived CDR1 and CDR2 are SNHLY and FYNNEI.

V gene TRBV2 combines with J gene TRBJ1-3; D is uncertain. The germline gives CDR1 SNHLY, CDR2 FYNNEI. V gave up 7 bases and J gave up 3 bases, with 10 bases separating them. The CDR3 has 13 amino acids. CDR3: CASNQEFGNTIYF. CDR3 sequence (DNA): TGTGCCAGCAACCAGGAATTTGGAAACACCATATATTTT.

The J gene is TRBJ1-6, the V gene TRBV19; the match to TRBD1 covers 10 bases. Per the germline V gene, CDR1 is LNHDA and CDR2 is SQIVND (reference sequence). J gave up 7 bases and V 7 bases, and 7 bases lay outside the gene matches. This CDR3 is 15 amino acids long. This chain's CDR3 is CASKGDRGSNSPLHF. CDR3 bases: TGTGCCAGTAAGGGGGACAGGGGTTCGAATTCACCCCTCCACTTT.

The chain is built from TRBV7-3 and TRBJ1-1; TRBD1 might be the D (6 bases). Germline lookup yields CDR1 SGHTA and CDR2 FQGTGA. The CDR3 is made up of 13 amino acids. The V end was cut by 5 bases, the J end by 1 base, with 8 bases between. The CDR3 DNA sequence: TGTGCCAGCAGCGCAGGGGAGAACACTGAAGCTTTCTTT. Residues: CASSAGENTEAFF.

The V gene is TRBV13, the J gene TRBJ2-3, with D tentatively TRBD2 (6 bases). This CDR3 has 15 amino acids. The germline V gene encodes CDR1 PRHDT and CDR2 FYEKMQ (reference sequence). V dropped 4 bases and J dropped 5 bases, with 16 bases sitting between them. CDR3 in DNA: TGTGCCAGCAGCTCCAACCGGGACTTGGGAGATACGCAGTATTTT. It translates to CASSSNRDLGDTQYF.

The V and J genes are TRBV27 and TRBJ2-3; D possibly corresponds to TRBD2 (6 bases). In germline, CDR1 is MNHEY, CDR2 SMNVEV (reference sequence). V was pared by 5 bases and J by 0 bases, with 12 bases between. The CDR3 covers 15 residues. The CDR3, as DNA: TGTGCCAGCAGTACGGGAGTCTTAAGCACAGATACGCAGTATTTT. Its protein is CASSTGVLSTDTQYF.

The V gene is TRBV2, the J gene TRBJ2-1, with 9 bases fitting TRBD1. After removal of 5 bases from V and 6 bases from J, the junction contained 5 bases not matched to a gene. This CDR3 spans 14 amino acids. Germline CDR1 reads SNHLY; CDR2 reads FYNNEI. CDR3 sequence reads: CASSKQGALNEQFF. The CDR3 bases are TGTGCCAGCAGTAAACAGGGGGCCCTCAATGAGCAGTTCTTC.

The V and J genes are TRBV5-4 and TRBJ2-1; 16 bases fit TRBD2. V was pared by 4 bases and J by 9 bases, with 7 bases of the junction left unmatched. CDR3 length: 16 residues. Germline V gene sequence: CDR1 SGHNT, CDR2 YYREEE (reference sequence). In DNA, the CDR3 is TGTGCCAGCAGCACCGGGACTAGCGGGAGGGCAAGTGAGCAGTTCTTC. Protein: CASSTGTSGRASEQFF.

The chain is built from TRBV7-9 and TRBJ2-1; tentatively, D is TRBD1 (6 bases). Trimming stripped 10 bases from V and 4 bases from J, with 14 bases between. The CDR3 extends over 13 amino acids. Germline CDR1 is SEHNR and CDR2 is FQNEAQ (reference sequence). The CDR3: CATSAGVYNEQFF. CDR3 DNA: TGTGCCACCTCAGCAGGGGTGTACAATGAGCAGTTCTTC. The full variable domain, in which reference TRBV7-9 and TRBJ2-1 provide the parts outside the CDR3, is DTGVSQNPRHKITKRGQNVTFRCDPISEHNRLYWYRQTLGQGPEFLTYFQNEAQLEKSRLLSDRFSAERPKGSFSTLEIQRTEQGDSAMYLCATSAGVYNEQFFGPGTRLTVL.

The V and J genes are TRBV4-1 and TRBJ1-5; 7 positions match TRBD1. From germline, CDR1 is MGHRA and CDR2 YSYEKL. The CDR3 is 16 residues long. Germline trimming cut 0 bases from V and 5 bases from J; bases unmatched to any gene: 7. The CDR3 sequence is CASSQETGTVDQPQHF. CDR3 nucleotides: TGCGCCAGCAGCCAAGAAACCGGGACAGTGGATCAGCCCCAGCATTTT.

The chain couples TRBV19 to TRBJ2-7, with D perhaps TRBD1 or TRBD2 (6 bases each). Trimming removed 6 bases at V and 6 bases at J, with 21 bases between. Germline V CDR1 and CDR2: LNHDA, SQIVND (reference sequence). This CDR3 spans 15 amino acids. The CDR3 spells CASSPPDRRASEQYF. CDR3 DNA sequence: TGTGCCAGTAGCCCCCCTGACAGGAGGGCGTCCGAGCAGTACTTC.